A single T cell receptor beta chain is shown here with its context. Its target is unknown. These data are taken from a study of cytomegalovirus exposure and HLA in healthy donors. Study findings and constraints: In vitro testing confirmed a few CMV-associated chains as specific for CMV antigens. Investigators reported some 150 TCR beta chains as tied to cytomegalovirus.

Only in-frame clones appear in the TCRdb table, and some are missing; sequencing was by immunoSEQ multiplex PCR. The repertoire holds tens of thousands of clones, with approximately 96% as singletons. The germline gives CDR1 KGHSH, CDR2 LQKENI. The V gene end was trimmed by 1 base and the J gene end by 1 base; junction bases not matched to a gene: 3. The CDR3 runs to 16 residues. The origin of this receptor is a woman between 18 and 29 years old in good health and CMV-seropositive. Material: PBMCs. The V call is TRBV18, the J call TRBJ2-3; 9 bases are a match to TRBD2. This chain's CDR3 is CASSPLRTSGTDTQYF. The CDR3 DNA reads as TGTGCCAGCTCACCACTCAGGACTAGCGGCACAGATACGCAGTATTTT.